The 24 T cell receptor beta chains given below trace back to one sample, sequenced in a study of blood T cell repertoires in COVID-19. Sequenced by immunoSEQ multiplex PCR; TCRdb stores in-frame clones only, minus some. The data show around 150,000 clones, roughly 90% seen once. The sample consisted of peripheral blood. These receptors were collected from an older woman who had recovered from COVID-19.

CDR3 sequence (DNA): TGTGCCAGCAGCCCTTATAGCGGGGGGGCCAGCACAGATACGCAGTATTTT. This translates into CASSPYSGGASTDTQYF. J is TRBJ2-3 and V is TRBV7-8; 11 bases are shared with TRBD2. J was trimmed by 0 bases and V by 5 bases; bases with no gene match: 7. The CDR3 consists of 17 residues. CDR1 is SGHVS, CDR2 FQNEAQ, per germline.

This clone appeared once. The chain carries TRBV5-1 and TRBJ1-1; a weak D match, TRBD1 (6 bases). Trimming stripped 2 bases from V and 5 bases from J, with 10 bases between. This CDR3 has 13 amino acids. Germline V lookup: CDR1 SGHRS, CDR2 YFSETQ. CDR3 sequence reads: CASSFGGQTEAFF. The CDR3 DNA reads TGCGCCAGCAGCTTCGGGGGGCAAACTGAAGCTTTCTTT.

V usage is TRBV11-1 and J usage is TRBJ1-5, with D perhaps TRBD1 (5 bases). The ends were cut back, 6 bases at V and 9 bases at J, with 15 bases in the middle. From germline, CDR1 is SGHAT and CDR2 FQDESV (reference sequence). This CDR3 spans 13 amino acids. The CDR3 spells CASSDSSLGPQHF. CDR3 in DNA: TGTGCCAGCAGTGACAGCTCCTTGGGGCCCCAGCATTTT.

The chain employs TRBV28 and TRBJ1-3; 10 nucleotides match TRBD1. This CDR3 has 18 amino acids. The trim removed 5 bases at V and 3 bases at J, leaving 13 bases unmatched. The V gene's germline CDR1 is MDHEN and CDR2 SYDVKM. For the CDR3, the DNA is TGTGCCAGCAGTACTCTCGGGACAGGGGATGTGGGTGGAAACACCATATATTTT. Encoded protein: CASSTLGTGDVGGNTIYF. The whole variable domain, filled in from reference TRBV28 and TRBJ1-3, reads DVKVTQSSRYLVKRTGEKVFLECVQDMDHENMFWYRQDPGLGLRLIYFSYDVKMKEKGDIPEGYSVSREKKERFSLILESASTNQTSMYLCASSTLGTGDVGGNTIYFGEGSWLTVV.

The gene calls are TRBV5-1 and TRBJ1-1, with unresolved D. This CDR3 spans 14 amino acids. Trimming pared 3 bases from V and 2 bases from J, leaving 11 bases between. Germline V gene lookup returns CDR1 SGHRS and CDR2 YFSETQ. The CDR3 spells CASSSGQKNTEAFF. The CDR3 DNA reads TGCGCCAGCAGCTCTGGGCAGAAAAACACTGAAGCTTTCTTT.

The CDR3 region is CASTPGGASDTQYF. For the CDR3, the DNA is TGTGCCAGCACCCCTGGAGGGGCTTCAGATACGCAGTATTTT. V and J are TRBV2 and TRBJ2-3; weak D call: TRBD2 (6 bases). The germline V gene has CDR1 SNHLY and CDR2 FYNNEI. The V gene lost 7 bases and the J gene lost 4 bases, with 15 bases spanning the gap. The CDR3 runs to 14 residues.

The chain's CDR3 is CASSTLQGIRETQYF. The CDR3 DNA follows: TGTGCCAGCAGTACGCTCCAGGGGATCCGGGAGACCCAGTACTTC. The V gene is TRBV2, the J gene TRBJ2-5; possible D gene TRBD1, 6 bases. From germline, CDR1 is SNHLY and CDR2 FYNNEI. This CDR3 contains 15 residues. V was shortened by 5 bases and J by 5 bases, with 18 bases between the two germline ends. Full variable domain (rest looked up from reference TRBV2 and TRBJ2-5): EPEVTQTPSHQVTQMGQEVILRCVPISNHLYFYWYRQILGQKVEFLVSFYNNEISEKSEIFDDQFSVERPDGSNFTLKIRSTKLEDSAMYFCASSTLQGIRETQYFGPGTRLLVL.

The J gene is TRBJ1-4, the V gene TRBV13; D uncertain. CDR1 is PRHDT and CDR2 is FYEKMQ in the germline V gene (reference sequence). The CDR3 totals 16 residues. V was clipped by 3 bases and J by 4 bases, with 15 bases between them. The CDR3 DNA follows: TGTGCCAGCAGCTTCGGTGTAAAGAGTGGTAATGAAAAACTGTTTTTT. As protein: CASSFGVKSGNEKLFF. The whole variable domain, filled in from reference TRBV13 and TRBJ1-4, reads AAGVIQSPRHLIKEKRETATLKCYPIPRHDTVYWYQQGPGQDPQFLISFYEKMQSDKGSIPDRFSAQQFSDYHSELNMSSLELGDSALYFCASSFGVKSGNEKLFFGSGTQLSVL.

J is TRBJ1-4 and V is TRBV12-3 or TRBV12-4; a possible D gene is TRBD1 (5 bases). V was shortened by 7 bases and J by 2 bases, with 8 bases between the two germline ends. The CDR3 length is 13 residues. In nucleotides, the CDR3 is TGTGCCAGCACCTGGGGCACTAATGAAAAACTGTTTTTT. It yields the protein CASTWGTNEKLFF.

The chain joins TRBV27 to TRBJ2-3; D perhaps matches TRBD2 (6 bases). V lost 7 bases to trimming and J lost 9 bases, with 14 bases between them. The CDR3 spans 12 residues. Germline V gene data show CDR1 as MNHEY and CDR2 as SMNVEV (reference sequence). CDR3 bases: TGTGCCAGCACCTCGGGGGTCGGAACGCAGTATTTT. Its translation: CASTSGVGTQYF.

The rearrangement links TRBV10-3 to TRBJ1-6, with TRBD1 matching 8 bases. CDR1 is ENHRY, CDR2 SYGVKD, per germline. There are 14 residues in the CDR3. With V trimmed by 11 bases and J by 0 bases, 3 bases remained unmatched. This CDR3 is CAAQGVSYNSPLHF. In DNA, the CDR3 is TGTGCCGCACAGGGGGTCTCCTATAATTCACCCCTCCACTTT.

This clone has a handful of counts. The chain couples TRBV27 to TRBJ2-3, with TRBD1 identical over 7 bases. The trim removed 5 bases at V and 2 bases at J, leaving 13 bases unmatched. Germline lookup yields CDR1 MNHEY and CDR2 SMNVEV (reference sequence). This CDR3 spans 17 amino acids. The CDR3 loop is CASSPLRQGPATDTQYF. CDR3 in DNA: TGTGCCAGCAGTCCCCTCCGACAGGGACCGGCCACAGATACGCAGTATTTT.

The gene calls are TRBV4-1 and TRBJ1-5; unclear D gene. V was cut by 0 bases and J by 6 bases, with 9 bases left in between. Germline CDR1 is MGHRA and CDR2 is YSYEKL. The CDR3 is made up of 14 amino acids. CDR3 nucleotides: TGCGCCAGCAGCCAAGACTGGACTAGTCAGCCCCAGCATTTT. It yields the protein CASSQDWTSQPQHF.

V usage is TRBV7-9 and J usage is TRBJ2-7; TRBD1 aligns across 10 bases. V was pared by 2 bases and J by 6 bases, with 19 bases of the junction left unmatched. The CDR3 has 19 residues. Germline CDR1 SEHNR, CDR2 FQNEAQ (reference sequence). The CDR3 region is CASSLPRDRGAGFFFEQYF. The DNA of the CDR3 is TGTGCCAGCAGCTTACCCCGGGACAGGGGCGCCGGTTTCTTCTTCGAGCAGTACTTC.

The rearrangement links TRBV2 to TRBJ2-5; D remains ambiguous. V lost 3 bases and J lost 4, with 6 bases in between. CDR3 length: 12 residues. Germline CDR1 is SNHLY and CDR2 is FYNNEI. CDR3 region: CASSEVRETQYF. DNA of the CDR3: TGTGCCAGCAGTGAGGTGCGAGAGACCCAGTACTTC.

The chain carries TRBV5-4 and TRBJ2-1, with a tentative D call TRBD2 (6 bases). The CDR3 is 15 residues long. CDR1 and CDR2 (germline): SGHNT, YYREEE (reference sequence). V shed 0 bases and J shed 3 bases, with 10 bases lying between them. The CDR3 region has the DNA TGTGCCAGCAGCTTGGGGGGGGTTAGCTACAATGAGCAGTTCTTC. It codes for CASSLGGVSYNEQFF.

V is TRBV24-1 and J is TRBJ2-1, with D perhaps TRBD2 (6 bases). Trimming left V 5 bases short and J 2 bases short, with 12 bases between. Germline assignment: CDR1 KGHDR and CDR2 SFDVKD. CDR3 size: 15 residues. As DNA, the CDR3 is TGTGCCACCAGTGGCCGGGGGAAAACCTACAATGAGCAGTTCTTC. This codes for CATSGRGKTYNEQFF.

This chain links TRBV10-3 with TRBJ1-5; D is ambiguous. Germline V gene sequence: CDR1 ENHRY, CDR2 SYGVKD. This CDR3 has 13 amino acids. The V gene lost 0 bases and the J gene lost 5 bases, with 5 bases spanning the gap. CDR3 sequence reads: CAISESEDQPQHF. For the CDR3, the DNA is TGTGCCATCAGTGAGTCTGAGGATCAGCCCCAGCATTTT.

J is TRBJ2-3 and V is TRBV4-2, with 8 bases fitting TRBD1. The germline gives CDR1 LGHNA, CDR2 YNFKEQ. The V segment lost 4 bases and the J segment 6 bases; nucleotides outside the gene matches: 9. The CDR3 has 15 residues. The DNA for the CDR3 is TGTGCCAGCAGCCCCTTGACAGGGGTGGCGGATACGCAGTATTTT. Its translation is CASSPLTGVADTQYF.

This rearrangement joins TRBV9 to TRBJ2-1; 10 nucleotides agree with TRBD2. Per germline, CDR1 SGDLS and CDR2 YYNGEE. The V segment lost 9 bases and the J segment 5 bases; nucleotides outside the gene matches: 8. The CDR3 spans 14 residues. The CDR3 coding sequence is TGTGCCACCTCCAGCGGGGGGGCTCACAATGAGCAGTTCTTC. Its translation is CATSSGGAHNEQFF.

The chain uses TRBV5-1 and TRBJ2-1, with D possibly matching TRBD2 (5 bases). In germline, CDR1 is SGHRS, CDR2 YFSETQ. The CDR3 covers 15 residues. The V end lost 1 base, the J end lost 3 bases, and 11 bases lay between the germline ends. CDR3 coding DNA: TGCGCCAGCAGCTTGCGGGGAGAAAACTACAATGAGCAGTTCTTC. Translated, it gives CASSLRGENYNEQFF.

Worth noting for this clone: One end of the junction varies from germline; a read error may be responsible. The chain uses TRBV6-5 and TRBJ2-5, with no clear D. The V gene's germline CDR1 is MNHEY and CDR2 SVGAGI. There are 12 residues in the CDR3. The CDR3 spells CASQARQGTQYF. The CDR3 DNA follows: TGTGCCAGCCAGGCCCGGCAAGGGACCCAGTACTTC.

The chain links TRBV10-3 to TRBJ2-1; 7 bases are shared with TRBD2. The ends lost 0 bases at V and 0 bases at J; junction bases unmatched: 5. CDR3 length: 17 amino acids. The germline CDR1 and CDR2 sequences are ENHRY and SYGVKD. Written as DNA, the CDR3 is TGTGCCATCAGTGAGTCTTCGGTAGCGGGCTCCTACAATGAGCAGTTCTTC. The encoded protein is CAISESSVAGSYNEQFF.

The chain is built from TRBV24-1 and TRBJ2-3; TRBD2 matches 12 bases. Germline trimming cut 5 bases from V and 2 bases from J; bases unmatched to any gene: 1. Germline lookup yields CDR1 KGHDR and CDR2 SFDVKD. The length of the CDR3 is 15 residues. The CDR3 DNA sequence: TGTGCCACCAGTGCTAGCGGGGGGGACACAGATACGCAGTATTTT. This sequence encodes CATSASGGDTDTQYF.